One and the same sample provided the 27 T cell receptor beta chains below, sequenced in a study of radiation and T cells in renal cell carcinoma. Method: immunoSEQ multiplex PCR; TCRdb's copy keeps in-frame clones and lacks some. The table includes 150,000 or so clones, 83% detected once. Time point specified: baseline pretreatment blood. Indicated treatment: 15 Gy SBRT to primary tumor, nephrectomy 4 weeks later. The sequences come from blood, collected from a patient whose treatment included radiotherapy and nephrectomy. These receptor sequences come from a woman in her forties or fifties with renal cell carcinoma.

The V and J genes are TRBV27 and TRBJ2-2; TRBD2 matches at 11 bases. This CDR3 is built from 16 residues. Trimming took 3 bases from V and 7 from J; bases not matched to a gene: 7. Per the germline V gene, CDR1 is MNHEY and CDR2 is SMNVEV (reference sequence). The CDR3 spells CASSFLPGTSGGELFF. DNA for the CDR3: TGTGCCAGCAGTTTTTTGCCCGGGACTAGCGGCGGGGAGCTGTTTTTT.

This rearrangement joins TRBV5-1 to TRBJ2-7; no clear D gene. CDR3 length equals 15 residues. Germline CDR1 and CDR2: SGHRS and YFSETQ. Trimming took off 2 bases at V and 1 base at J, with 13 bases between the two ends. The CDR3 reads CASSFELGSSYEQYF. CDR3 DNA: TGCGCCAGCAGCTTTGAGTTGGGCAGTTCCTACGAGCAGTACTTC.

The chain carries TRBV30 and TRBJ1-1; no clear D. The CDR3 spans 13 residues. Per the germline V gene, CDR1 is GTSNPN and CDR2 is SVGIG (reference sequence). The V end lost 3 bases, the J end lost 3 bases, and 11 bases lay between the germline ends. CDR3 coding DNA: TGTGCCTGGAGAACAACGGGGTACACTGAAGCTTTCTTT. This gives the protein CAWRTTGYTEAFF.

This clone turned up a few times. CDR3 in amino acids: CASSRTTGYSNQPQHF. DNA for the CDR3: TGTGCCAGCTCCCGTACCACAGGTTATAGCAATCAGCCCCAGCATTTT. This chain joins TRBV18 and TRBJ1-5; a possible D gene is TRBD1 (5 bases). With 6 bases removed from V and 0 bases from J, the gap between germline ends came to 15 bases. This CDR3 spans 16 amino acids. Germline V lookup: CDR1 KGHSH, CDR2 LQKENI.

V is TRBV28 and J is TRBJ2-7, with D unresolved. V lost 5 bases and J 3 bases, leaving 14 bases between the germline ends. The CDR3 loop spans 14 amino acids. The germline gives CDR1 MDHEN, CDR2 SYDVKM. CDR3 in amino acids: CASSPPGPDYEQYF. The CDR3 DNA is TGTGCCAGCAGTCCCCCCGGGCCTGACTACGAGCAGTACTTC.

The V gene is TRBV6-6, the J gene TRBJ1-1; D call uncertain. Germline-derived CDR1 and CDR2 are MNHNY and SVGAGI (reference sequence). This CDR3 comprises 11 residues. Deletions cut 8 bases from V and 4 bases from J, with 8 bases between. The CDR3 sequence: CASGPVTEAFF. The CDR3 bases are TGTGCCAGCGGCCCGGTCACTGAAGCTTTCTTT.

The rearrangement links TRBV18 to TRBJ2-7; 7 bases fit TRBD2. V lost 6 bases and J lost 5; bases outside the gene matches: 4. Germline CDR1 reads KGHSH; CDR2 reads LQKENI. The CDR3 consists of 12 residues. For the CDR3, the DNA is TGTGCCAGCTCCGGGGGAGGGAACGAGCAGTACTTC. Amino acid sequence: CASSGGGNEQYF.

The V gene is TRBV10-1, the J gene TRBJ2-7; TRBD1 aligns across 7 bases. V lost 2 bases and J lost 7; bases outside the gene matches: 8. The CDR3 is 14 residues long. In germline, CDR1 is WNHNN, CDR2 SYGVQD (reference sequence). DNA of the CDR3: TGCGCCAGCAGTGAGGGGACAGCCACGGGGGAGCAGTACTTC. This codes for CASSEGTATGEQYF.

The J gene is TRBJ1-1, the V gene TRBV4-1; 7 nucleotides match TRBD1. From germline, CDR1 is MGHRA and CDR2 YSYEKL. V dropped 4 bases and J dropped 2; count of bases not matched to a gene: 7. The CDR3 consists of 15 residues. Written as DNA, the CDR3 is TGCGCCAGCAGCCTCGAGGGGGCCCTAAACACTGAAGCTTTCTTT. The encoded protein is CASSLEGALNTEAFF.

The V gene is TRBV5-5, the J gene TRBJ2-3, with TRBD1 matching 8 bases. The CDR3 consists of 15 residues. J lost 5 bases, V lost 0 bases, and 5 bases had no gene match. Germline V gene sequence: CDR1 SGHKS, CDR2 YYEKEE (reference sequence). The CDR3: CASSLAGGAVDTQYF. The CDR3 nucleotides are TGTGCCAGCAGCTTGGCAGGGGGCGCGGTAGATACGCAGTATTTT.

The CDR3 loop reads CASSLDMSGNTIYF. CDR3 coding DNA: TGTGCCAGCAGCTTAGACATGTCTGGAAACACCATATATTTT. This chain uses TRBV7-2 with TRBJ1-3; D not resolved. The CDR3 contains 14 residues. Germline assignment: CDR1 SGHTA and CDR2 FQGNSA. The V end was cut by 1 base, the J end by 1 base, with 5 bases between.

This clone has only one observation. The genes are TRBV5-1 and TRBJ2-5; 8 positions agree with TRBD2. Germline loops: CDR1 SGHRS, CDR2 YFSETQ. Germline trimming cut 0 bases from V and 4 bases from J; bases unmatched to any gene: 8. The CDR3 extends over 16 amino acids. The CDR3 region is CASSLAGGGPGETQYF. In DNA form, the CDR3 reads TGCGCCAGCAGCTTGGCGGGCGGGGGGCCGGGAGAGACCCAGTACTTC.

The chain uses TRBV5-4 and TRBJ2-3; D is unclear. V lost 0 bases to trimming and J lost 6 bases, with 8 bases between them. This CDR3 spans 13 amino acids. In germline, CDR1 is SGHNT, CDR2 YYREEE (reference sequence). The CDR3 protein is CASSLGWADTQYF. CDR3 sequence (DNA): TGTGCCAGCAGCTTGGGATGGGCCGATACGCAGTATTTT.

The CDR3 region is CATTPGQGGGGEQYF. Here the CDR3 DNA reads TGTGCCACCACCCCCGGGCAGGGGGGCGGCGGCGAGCAGTACTTC. The chain uses TRBV19 and TRBJ2-7; possibly TRBD1 for D (7 bases). This CDR3 has 15 residues. Trimming cost V 10 bases and J 6 bases, with 25 bases left between them. CDR1 LNHDA and CDR2 SQIVND come from the germline V gene (reference sequence).

Here the CDR3 DNA reads TGTGCCAGCAGCCAGGGACAGGGTGGTGGCTACACCTTC. Protein: CASSQGQGGGYTF. This rearrangement joins TRBV7-2 to TRBJ1-2; 9 positions agree with TRBD1. With 5 bases clipped from V and 7 bases from J, the junction kept 5 bases outside the gene matches. CDR3 length equals 13 residues. Germline V CDR1 and CDR2: SGHTA, FQGNSA. The variable domain in full, completed from reference TRBV7-2 and TRBJ1-2, reads GAGVSQSPSNKVTEKGKDVELRCDPISGHTALYWYRQSLGQGLEFLIYFQGNSAPDKSGLPSDRFSAERTGGSVSTLTIQRTQQEDSAVYLCASSQGQGGGYTFGSGTRLTVV.

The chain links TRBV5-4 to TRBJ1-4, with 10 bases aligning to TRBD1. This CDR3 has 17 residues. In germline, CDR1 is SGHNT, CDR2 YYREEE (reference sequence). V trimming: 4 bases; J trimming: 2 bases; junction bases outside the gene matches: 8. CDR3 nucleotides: TGTGCCAGCAGCCCTGGGACAGGGGTATTGACTAATGAAAAACTGTTTTTT. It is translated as CASSPGTGVLTNEKLFF.

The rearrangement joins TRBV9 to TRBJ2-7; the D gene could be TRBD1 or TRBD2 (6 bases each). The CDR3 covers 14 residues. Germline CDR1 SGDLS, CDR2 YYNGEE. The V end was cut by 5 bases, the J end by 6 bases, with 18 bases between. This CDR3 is CASSPGHLGGEQYF. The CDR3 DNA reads TGTGCCAGCAGTCCGGGACATCTCGGGGGCGAGCAGTACTTC.

The CDR3 protein is CASSLVTGNNEQFF. The CDR3 region has the DNA TGCGCCAGCAGCTTGGTTACCGGGAACAATGAGCAGTTCTTC. The chain recombines TRBV5-1 with TRBJ2-1; maybe TRBD2 (5 bases). V lost 0 bases, J lost 5 bases, and 9 bases lay in between. Germline CDR1 and CDR2: SGHRS and YFSETQ. The CDR3 runs 14 residues.

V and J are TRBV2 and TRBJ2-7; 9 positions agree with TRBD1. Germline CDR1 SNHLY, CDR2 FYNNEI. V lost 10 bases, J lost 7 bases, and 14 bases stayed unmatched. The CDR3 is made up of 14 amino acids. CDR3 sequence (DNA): TGTGCCAAAGGGAACCGGGACAGGGTGGGGGAGCAGTACTTC. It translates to CAKGNRDRVGEQYF.

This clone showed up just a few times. CDR3 bases: TGTGCCAGCTCACCACGCGAAGGGATACAAGAGACCCAGTACTTC. Translating gives CASSPREGIQETQYF. The chain uses TRBV18 and TRBJ2-5; D remains ambiguous. The CDR3 is 15 amino acids. Germline V CDR1 and CDR2: KGHSH, LQKENI. Trimming removed 1 base at V and 2 bases at J, with 11 bases between. The whole variable domain, filled in from reference TRBV18 and TRBJ2-5, reads NAGVMQNPRHLVRRRGQEARLRCSPMKGHSHVYWYRQLPEEGLKFMVYLQKENIIDESGMPKERFSAEFPKEGPSILRIQQVVRGDSAAYFCASSPREGIQETQYFGPGTRLLVL.

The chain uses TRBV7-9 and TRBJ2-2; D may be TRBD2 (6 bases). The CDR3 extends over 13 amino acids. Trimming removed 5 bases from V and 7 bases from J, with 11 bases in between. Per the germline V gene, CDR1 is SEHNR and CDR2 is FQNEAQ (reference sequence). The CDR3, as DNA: TGTGCCAGCAGCCTAGATAGCGGCGGGGAGCTGTTTTTT. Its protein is CASSLDSGGELFF.

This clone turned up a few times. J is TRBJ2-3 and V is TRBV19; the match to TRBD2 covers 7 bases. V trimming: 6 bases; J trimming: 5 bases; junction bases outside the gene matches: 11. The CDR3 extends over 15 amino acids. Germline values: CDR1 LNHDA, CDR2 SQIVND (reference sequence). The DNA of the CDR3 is TGTGCCAGTAGACCCGGGGGAGGGCTGCTAGATACGCAGTATTTT. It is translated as CASRPGGGLLDTQYF.

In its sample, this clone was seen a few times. CDR3 sequence (DNA): TGCAGCGTTGCTGTCGGACAGGACAATTCACCCCTCCACTTT. This gives the protein CSVAVGQDNSPLHF. The V gene is TRBV29-1, the J gene TRBJ1-6; TRBD1 matches at 7 bases. CDR1 and CDR2 from the germline V gene are SQVTM and ANQGSEA. The junction had 7 bases not matched to a gene; V was cut back by 4 bases and J by 7 bases. This CDR3 comprises 14 residues. The variable domain in full, with the rest retrieved from reference TRBV29-1 and TRBJ1-6, is SAVISQKPSRDICQRGTSLTIQCQVDSQVTMMFWYRQQPGQSLTLIATANQGSEATYESGFVIDKFPISRPNLTFSTLTVSNMSPEDSSIYLCSVAVGQDNSPLHFGNGTRLTVT.

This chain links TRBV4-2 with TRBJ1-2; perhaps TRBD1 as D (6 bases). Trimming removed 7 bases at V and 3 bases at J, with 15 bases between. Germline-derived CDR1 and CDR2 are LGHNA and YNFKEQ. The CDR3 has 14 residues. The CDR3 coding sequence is TGTGCCAGCACCCTCAAAGGACAGTACTATGGCTACACCTTC. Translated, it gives CASTLKGQYYGYTF.

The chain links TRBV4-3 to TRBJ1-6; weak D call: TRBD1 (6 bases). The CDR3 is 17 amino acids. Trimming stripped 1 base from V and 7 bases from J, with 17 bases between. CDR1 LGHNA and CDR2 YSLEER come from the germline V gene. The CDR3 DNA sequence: TGCGCCAGCAGCCAAGGAGGGGGGCGGCTTGAGAATTCACCCCTCCACTTT. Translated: CASSQGGGRLENSPLHF.

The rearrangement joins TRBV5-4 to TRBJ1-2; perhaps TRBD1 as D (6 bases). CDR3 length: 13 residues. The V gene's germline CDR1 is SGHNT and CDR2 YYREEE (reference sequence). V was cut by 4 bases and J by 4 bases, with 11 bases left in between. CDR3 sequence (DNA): TGTGCCAGCAGCCCCGACAGGATCTATGGCTACACCTTC. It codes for CASSPDRIYGYTF.

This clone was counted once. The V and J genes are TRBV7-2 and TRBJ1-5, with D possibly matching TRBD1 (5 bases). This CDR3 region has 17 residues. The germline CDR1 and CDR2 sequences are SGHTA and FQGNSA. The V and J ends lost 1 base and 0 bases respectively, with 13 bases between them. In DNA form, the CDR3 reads TGTGCCAGCAGCTTAGATCTCGGGGGGACTAGCAATCAGCCCCAGCATTTT. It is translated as CASSLDLGGTSNQPQHF. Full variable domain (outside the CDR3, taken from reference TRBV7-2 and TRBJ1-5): GAGVSQSPSNKVTEKGKDVELRCDPISGHTALYWYRQSLGQGLEFLIYFQGNSAPDKSGLPSDRFSAERTGGSVSTLTIQRTQQEDSAVYLCASSLDLGGTSNQPQHFGDGTRLSIL.